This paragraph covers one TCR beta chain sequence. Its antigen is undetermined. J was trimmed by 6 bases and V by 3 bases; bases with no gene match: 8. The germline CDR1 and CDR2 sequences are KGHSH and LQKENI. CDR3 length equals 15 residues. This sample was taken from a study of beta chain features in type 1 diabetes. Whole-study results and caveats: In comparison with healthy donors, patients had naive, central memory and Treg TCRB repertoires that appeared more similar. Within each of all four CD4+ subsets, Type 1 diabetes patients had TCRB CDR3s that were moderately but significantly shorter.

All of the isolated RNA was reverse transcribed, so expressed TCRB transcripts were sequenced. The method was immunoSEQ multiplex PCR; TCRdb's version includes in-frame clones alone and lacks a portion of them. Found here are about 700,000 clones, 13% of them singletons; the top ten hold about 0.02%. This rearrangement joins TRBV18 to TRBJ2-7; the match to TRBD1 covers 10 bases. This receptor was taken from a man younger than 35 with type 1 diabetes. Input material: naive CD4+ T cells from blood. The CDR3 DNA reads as TGTGCCAGCTCACCTCCGGGACAGGGGATCGGCGAGCAGTACTTC. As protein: CASSPPGQGIGEQYF.